Below are 29 T cell receptor beta chains sequenced from a single sample in a study of blood T cell repertoires in COVID-19. Clones were sequenced by immunoSEQ multiplex PCR, and TCRdb holds only the in-frame ones, with some missing. The sample yields just under 150,000 clones, about nine tenths seen once. Sequencing was done on a sample of peripheral blood. These receptors all stem from a human donor in a cohort sampled during active COVID-19.

The chain employs TRBV9 and TRBJ1-2; weak D call: TRBD1 (6 bases). Germline V CDR1 and CDR2: SGDLS, YYNGEE. The CDR3 sequence is 15 residues long. Trimming shortened V by 3 bases and J by 1 base, and 13 bases separated the two germline ends. The CDR3 is CASSGQALGNYGYTF. CDR3 DNA: TGTGCCAGCAGCGGACAGGCCTTAGGTAACTATGGCTACACCTTC.

V and J are TRBV18 and TRBJ1-2, with unresolved D. Trimming shortened V by 2 bases and J by 6 bases, and 10 bases separated the two germline ends. The length of the CDR3 is 13 residues. CDR1 and CDR2 (germline): KGHSH, LQKENI. For the CDR3, the DNA is TGTGCCAGCTCACCAACCCCCCGGGATGGCTACACCTTC. This translates into CASSPTPRDGYTF.

The chain's CDR3 is CASSAGEEQYF. In DNA form, the CDR3 reads TGTGCCAGCAGTGCGGGGGAGGAGCAGTACTTC. The J gene is TRBJ2-7, the V gene TRBV12-3 or TRBV12-4; 7 nucleotides line up with TRBD2. V was clipped by 5 bases and J by 7 bases; unmatched bases: 2. This CDR3 has 11 residues.

This clone has only one observation. The chain uses TRBV27 and TRBJ2-1, with 8 bases aligning to TRBD1. V shed 6 bases, J shed 4 bases, and the junction held 11 bases outside the gene matches. Germline-derived CDR1 and CDR2 are MNHEY and SMNVEV (reference sequence). The CDR3 is 16 residues long. The CDR3 DNA follows: TGTGCCAGCAGCCTTTACGGGGACAGGACATACAATGAGCAGTTCTTC. Its translation: CASSLYGDRTYNEQFF.

The chain is built from TRBV7-9 and TRBJ2-7, with D possibly matching TRBD2 (6 bases). Germline V gene lookup returns CDR1 SEHNR and CDR2 FQNEAQ (reference sequence). The germline V and J ends were trimmed by 3 bases and 2 bases, with 8 bases remaining between them. There are 13 residues in the CDR3. CDR3 sequence: CASSLEGTYEQYF. CDR3 nucleotides: TGTGCCAGCAGCTTGGAGGGGACCTACGAGCAGTACTTC.

A note on this clone: One end of the junction fails to match germline, which may point to a read error. The rearrangement uses TRBV6-6 and TRBJ2-1; 12 nucleotides agree with TRBD2. The CDR3 sequence is 15 residues long. Germline CDR1 and CDR2: MNHNY and SVGAGI (reference sequence). This CDR3 is CASSWASGGDNEQFF. DNA of the CDR3: TGTGCCAGTAGTTGGGCTAGCGGGGGGGACAATGAGCAGTTCTTC.

J is TRBJ2-3 and V is TRBV28; no definite D call. Trimming cost V 5 bases and J 2 bases, with 17 bases left between them. CDR1 and CDR2 (germline): MDHEN, SYDVKM. The CDR3 is 16 residues long. The CDR3 DNA sequence: TGTGCCAGCAGTCCCGGTCCCACCCCTAACACAGATACGCAGTATTTT. The encoded protein is CASSPGPTPNTDTQYF.

This clone was counted once. The CDR3 DNA reads as TGTGCCAGCTCGAACTTACAGGGGGACTATGGCTACACCTTC. Residues: CASSNLQGDYGYTF. V gene TRBV18 combines with J gene TRBJ1-2; 8 nucleotides agree with TRBD1. Germline CDR1 and CDR2: KGHSH and LQKENI. The CDR3 has 14 residues. J was trimmed by 3 bases and V by 6 bases; bases with no gene match: 6.

CDR3 amino acids: CASSGTGAIGYTF. For the CDR3, the DNA is TGTGCCAGCAGCGGGACAGGGGCAATTGGCTACACCTTC. V is TRBV13 and J is TRBJ1-2; 10 positions agree with TRBD1. Looked up from germline, CDR1 is PRHDT and CDR2 is FYEKMQ (reference sequence). The CDR3 contains 13 residues. The trim removed 5 bases at V and 7 bases at J, leaving 4 bases unmatched.

The chain joins TRBV10-1 to TRBJ2-3; 12 positions agree with TRBD1. With V trimmed by 6 bases and J by 6 bases, 10 bases remained unmatched. CDR1 is WNHNN, CDR2 SYGVQD, per germline (reference sequence). The CDR3 is 16 residues long. The CDR3 spells CASSPGTGGRQDTQYF. Written as DNA, the CDR3 is TGCGCCAGCAGCCCCGGGACAGGGGGCCGACAGGATACGCAGTATTTT.

The chain combines TRBV5-1 with TRBJ1-1; D is unresolved. The V end lost 2 bases, the J end lost 1 base, and 6 bases lay between the germline ends. The length of the CDR3 is 13 residues. Germline-derived CDR1 and CDR2 are SGHRS and YFSETQ. The CDR3 sequence: CASSLQWNTEAFF. The CDR3 nucleotides read TGCGCCAGCAGCTTACAATGGAACACTGAAGCTTTCTTT. The full variable domain, with the rest looked up from reference TRBV5-1 and TRBJ1-1, is KAGVTQTPRYLIKTRGQQVTLSCSPISGHRSVSWYQQTPGQGLQFLFEYFSETQRNKGNFPGRFSGRQFSNSRSEMNVSTLELGDSALYLCASSLQWNTEAFFGQGTRLTVV.

This clone occurred once. The chain employs TRBV5-6 and TRBJ1-2; 7 bases match TRBD1. Trimming at V came to 0 bases and at J to 3 bases, leaving 5 bases not matched to a gene. Germline CDR1 SGHDT, CDR2 YYEEEE. This CDR3 is built from 15 residues. Written as DNA, the CDR3 is TGTGCCAGCAGCTTGGTGACAGGGATTGACTATGGCTACACCTTC. Translating it yields CASSLVTGIDYGYTF.

This clone was seen a single time. V is TRBV6-5 and J is TRBJ2-3; TRBD1 aligns across 8 bases. This CDR3 comprises 14 residues. Trimming cost V 6 bases and J 5 bases; bases outside gene matches: 7. Germline V gene lookup returns CDR1 MNHEY and CDR2 SVGAGI. This CDR3 is CASSQTGARDTQYF. In nucleotides, the CDR3 is TGTGCCAGCAGCCAGACAGGGGCTCGAGATACGCAGTATTTT.

This clone came up a few times. The CDR3 DNA follows: TGTGCAGTTGAGGTGGACAATAATCAGCCCCAGCATTTT. Amino acids: CAVEVDNNQPQHF. This chain joins TRBV30 and TRBJ1-5; TRBD1 is a possible D gene (5 bases). The CDR3 length is 13 residues. Germline V gene sequence: CDR1 GTSNPN, CDR2 SVGIG (reference sequence).

This chain links TRBV18 with TRBJ2-7, with D possibly matching TRBD1 (5 bases). The CDR3 is 14 amino acids. Deletions cut 6 bases from V and 4 bases from J, with 16 bases between. CDR1 and CDR2 from the germline V gene are KGHSH and LQKENI. The CDR3 DNA sequence: TGTGCCAGCTCGGAACGGCCAGGGCTATACGAGCAGTACTTC. Its protein product is CASSERPGLYEQYF.

The rearrangement links TRBV6-6 to TRBJ2-3; no reliable D call. In germline, CDR1 is MNHNY, CDR2 SVGAGI (reference sequence). V was pared by 2 bases and J by 3 bases, with 6 bases between. The CDR3 spans 13 residues. The DNA of the CDR3 is TGTGCCAGCAGTTACCGAGAAACAGATACGCAGTATTTT. Translating gives CASSYRETDTQYF.

This clone was picked up one time. The chain is built from TRBV5-1 and TRBJ2-5; 9 bases line up with TRBD2. The CDR3 is 15 amino acids. Germline CDR1 is SGHRS and CDR2 is YFSETQ. With 5 bases clipped from V and 5 bases from J, the junction kept 10 bases outside the gene matches. CDR3 bases: TGCGCCAGCAGTTTAGCGGGGGCCCCCTGGGAGACCCAGTACTTC. Translation gives CASSLAGAPWETQYF.

This chain links TRBV3-1 (or the pseudogene TRBV3-2) with TRBJ2-2; D may be TRBD2 (5 bases). Deletions cut 1 base from V and 8 bases from J, with 14 bases between. Germline CDR1 is LGHDT and CDR2 is YNNKEL (reference sequence). The CDR3 has 15 amino acids. The DNA for the CDR3 is TGTGCCAGCAGCCAAGTTAGGGAGAGACCGGGGGAGCTGTTTTTT. It codes for CASSQVRERPGELFF.

The rearrangement uses TRBV2 and TRBJ2-1; 9 bases map to TRBD2. With V trimmed by 6 bases and J by 3 bases, 6 bases remained unmatched. Germline V lookup: CDR1 SNHLY, CDR2 FYNNEI. This CDR3 has 15 residues. CDR3 region: CASSARLAVYNEQFF. The CDR3 coding sequence is TGTGCCAGCAGCGCACGACTAGCGGTCTACAATGAGCAGTTCTTC.

The chain has TRBV7-2 and TRBJ2-5, with TRBD1 as a possible D gene (6 bases). Per germline, CDR1 SGHTA and CDR2 FQGNSA. The V gene lost 0 bases and the J gene lost 4 bases, with 15 bases spanning the gap. The CDR3 extends over 16 amino acids. CDR3 DNA: TGTGCCAGCAGCTTAGCGGGACACCCTGGACCAGAGACCCAGTACTTC. Translating it yields CASSLAGHPGPETQYF.

This clone was counted a few times. The chain uses TRBV4-3 and TRBJ2-1; 7 nucleotides match TRBD2. Looked up from germline, CDR1 is LGHNA and CDR2 is YSLEER. This CDR3 has 16 residues. V was pared by 0 bases and J by 1 base, with 3 bases of the junction left unmatched. CDR3 coding DNA: TGCGCCAGCAGCCAAGAAGGCGGGGGTTCCTACAATGAGCAGTTCTTC. Amino acid sequence: CASSQEGGGSYNEQFF.

The chain employs TRBV9 and TRBJ1-3, with 8 positions matching TRBD1. Germline trimming cut 4 bases from V and 4 bases from J; bases unmatched to any gene: 7. In germline, CDR1 is SGDLS, CDR2 YYNGEE. This CDR3 comprises 15 residues. The CDR3 DNA follows: TGTGCCAGCAGCCCCCAGACAGGGGAAGGAAACACCATATATTTT. Its translation is CASSPQTGEGNTIYF.

The chain carries TRBV3-1 (or the pseudogene TRBV3-2) and TRBJ1-6; 9 bases align to TRBD1. Germline CDR1 LGHDT, CDR2 YNNKEL (reference sequence). The CDR3 contains 17 residues. V lost 2 bases, J lost 9 bases, and 11 bases stayed unmatched. CDR3 sequence reads: CASSQKVRDRVRSPLHF. As DNA, the CDR3 is TGTGCCAGCAGCCAAAAGGTCCGGGACAGGGTACGTTCACCCCTCCACTTT.

The rearrangement links TRBV19 to TRBJ2-7, with D uncertain. Trimming pared 3 bases from V and 0 bases from J, leaving 6 bases between. CDR1 and CDR2 from the germline V gene are LNHDA and SQIVND (reference sequence). There are 13 residues in the CDR3. The CDR3, as DNA: TGTGCCAGTAGTATCAGGATCTCCTACGAGCAGTACTTC. Its protein product is CASSIRISYEQYF. Filled out from reference TRBV19 and TRBJ2-7, the complete variable domain reads DGGITQSPKYLFRKEGQNVTLSCEQNLNHDAMYWYRQDPGQGLRLIYYSQIVNDFQKGDIAEGYSVSREKKESFPLTVTSAQKNPTAFYLCASSIRISYEQYFGPGTRLTVT.

The rearrangement links TRBV19 to TRBJ1-5; weak D call: TRBD1 (5 bases). The length of the CDR3 is 18 residues. The germline V and J ends were trimmed by 5 bases and 0 bases, with 20 bases remaining between them. Germline V lookup: CDR1 LNHDA, CDR2 SQIVND (reference sequence). The CDR3: CASSGPSRQSYSNQPQHF. CDR3 in DNA: TGTGCCAGTAGTGGCCCATCCAGACAGTCTTATAGCAATCAGCCCCAGCATTTT.

J is TRBJ1-5 and V is TRBV19; D is unclear. The CDR3 extends over 12 amino acids. V lost 1 base and J 6 bases, leaving 4 bases between the germline ends. CDR1 is LNHDA, CDR2 SQIVND, per germline (reference sequence). The CDR3 region is CASSIAGQPQHF. CDR3 coding DNA: TGTGCCAGTAGTATAGCGGGTCAGCCCCAGCATTTT.

The chain is built from TRBV4-2 and TRBJ1-2; D perhaps matches TRBD1 (6 bases). With 4 bases removed from V and 4 bases from J, the gap between germline ends came to 13 bases. The CDR3 runs 14 residues. Germline V gene data show CDR1 as LGHNA and CDR2 as YNFKEQ. The CDR3 protein is CASSPPADSYGYTF. The CDR3 nucleotides are TGTGCCAGCAGCCCCCCCGCGGACAGCTATGGCTACACCTTC.

The V gene is TRBV5-1, the J gene TRBJ1-4; D ambiguous. The CDR3 sequence is 15 residues long. Germline CDR1 is SGHRS and CDR2 is YFSETQ. V was pared by 0 bases and J by 0 bases, with 6 bases between. The CDR3 reads CASSLDPATNEKLFF. The CDR3 nucleotides are TGCGCCAGCAGCTTGGACCCAGCAACTAATGAAAAACTGTTTTTT.

The CDR3 DNA reads as TGTGCCAGCAGCCAAGGCGGGGATATTGAAGCTTTCTTT. This sequence encodes CASSQGGDIEAFF. The chain employs TRBV3-1 (or the pseudogene TRBV3-2) and TRBJ1-1; D is unclear. Germline V gene sequence: CDR1 LGHDT, CDR2 YNNKEL (reference sequence). The CDR3 has 13 residues. The ends were cut back, 1 base at V and 7 bases at J, with 10 bases in the middle.